One T cell receptor beta chain is described in this entry. What it binds is unknown. Trimming removed 7 bases from V and 3 bases from J; junction bases left unmatched: 21. Looked up from germline, CDR1 is DFQATT and CDR2 is SNEGSKA (reference sequence). The CDR3 is made up of 17 amino acids. Treatment specified: approximately nine-day PBMC culture with coronavirus spike peptide pools or control peptides (ViraFEST assay). The data were taken from a study of vaccination and CD4 T cells after COVID-19. Study-level information: Convalescent individuals numbered four females and six males, two being Hispanic. Across the group, participants received two doses of either BNT162b2 or mRNA-1273 vaccine. Study results and limitations: Researchers report that 304 of 307 vaccine-specific clones in convalescent patients proved spike mono-reactive.

Cultured CD4+ T-cell DNA underwent Oncomine TCR Beta short-read sequencing. In this case, cultured CD4+ T cells provided the extracted genomic DNA. One entry per CDR3 protein, called by TCRdb with MiXCR from the PCR reads. The sample lists tens of thousands of distinct CDR3 sequences; around 62% were seen once. This sequence was found in a human donor who had recovered from COVID-19. This chain connects TRBV20-1 to TRBJ2-7; 7 bases fit TRBD2. Sequences were obtained from CD4+ T cells from blood, cultured in vitro. Written as DNA, the CDR3 is TGCAGTGGGATTTCCCGGACTAGATCATTTCCCCGCTACGAGCAGTACTTC. It translates to CSGISRTRSFPRYEQYF.